Included here is one T cell receptor (beta chain) sequence, with context. The antigen is undetermined. V gave up 10 bases and J gave up 0 bases, with 13 bases separating them. Per germline, CDR1 WSHSY and CDR2 SAAADI. The CDR3 contains 14 residues. The protocol was immunoSEQ multiplex PCR, while the TCRdb copy is restricted to in-frame clones and leaves out a portion. The repertoire holds fewer than 150,000 clones, with around 88% as singletons. The data stem from a study of cytomegalovirus exposure and HLA in healthy donors. The study, taken as a whole, reports: Investigators reported 164 TCR beta chains as tied to cytomegalovirus. Many donors carried some public TCRs, although rarity characterized most TCR sequences.

The sample was PBMCs. The receptor's source is a woman between 18 and 30 years old in good health and CMV-seropositive. V is TRBV10-2 and J is TRBJ2-1; tentatively, D is TRBD2 (5 bases). The CDR3 protein is CATESGYSYNEQFF. The CDR3 DNA reads TGCGCCACCGAGTCGGGATACTCCTACAATGAGCAGTTCTTC.